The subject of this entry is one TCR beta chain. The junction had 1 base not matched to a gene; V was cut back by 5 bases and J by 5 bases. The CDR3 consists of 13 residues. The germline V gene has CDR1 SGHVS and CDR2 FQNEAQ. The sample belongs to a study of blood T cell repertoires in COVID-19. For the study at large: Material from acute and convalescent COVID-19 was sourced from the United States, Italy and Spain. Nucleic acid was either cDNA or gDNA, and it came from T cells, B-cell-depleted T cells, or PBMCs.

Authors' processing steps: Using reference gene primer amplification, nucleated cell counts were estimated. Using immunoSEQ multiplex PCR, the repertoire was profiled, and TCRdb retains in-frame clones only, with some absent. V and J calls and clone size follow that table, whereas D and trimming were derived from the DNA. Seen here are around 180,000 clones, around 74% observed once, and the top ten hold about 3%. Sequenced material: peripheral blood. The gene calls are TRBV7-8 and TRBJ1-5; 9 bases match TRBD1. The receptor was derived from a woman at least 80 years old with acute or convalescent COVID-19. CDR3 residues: CASSRDRDQPQHF. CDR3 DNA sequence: TGTGCCAGCAGCCGGGACAGGGATCAGCCCCAGCATTTT.